Listed here is a single T cell receptor beta chain. The sample belongs to a study of CD8+ T cells in alopecia areata. Looking at the study overall: Treated patients took oral tofacitinib at 5 to 10 mg twice daily.

PBMCs were stained for CD3, CD4 and CD8, and CD4+ and CD8+ T cells were sorted. With V trimmed by 8 bases and J by 9 bases, 9 bases remained unmatched. CDR1 and CDR2 (germline): KGHSH, LQKENI. This CDR3 region has 13 residues. TCR sequencing used cDNA made by reverse transcription of extracted RNA. Sequencing used immunoSEQ multiplex PCR; TCRdb keeps in-frame clones, though not all of them. The repertoire holds roughly 250,000 clones, with roughly 69% as singletons. The rearrangement links TRBV18 to TRBJ1-5; 8 bases are shared with TRBD1. The material was CD4+ T cells sorted from blood, obtained at week 0. The TCR comes from a human donor with alopecia areata. The CDR3 here is CASRGQGDGPQHF. CDR3 coding DNA: TGTGCCAGCCGTGGACAGGGCGATGGGCCCCAGCATTTT.